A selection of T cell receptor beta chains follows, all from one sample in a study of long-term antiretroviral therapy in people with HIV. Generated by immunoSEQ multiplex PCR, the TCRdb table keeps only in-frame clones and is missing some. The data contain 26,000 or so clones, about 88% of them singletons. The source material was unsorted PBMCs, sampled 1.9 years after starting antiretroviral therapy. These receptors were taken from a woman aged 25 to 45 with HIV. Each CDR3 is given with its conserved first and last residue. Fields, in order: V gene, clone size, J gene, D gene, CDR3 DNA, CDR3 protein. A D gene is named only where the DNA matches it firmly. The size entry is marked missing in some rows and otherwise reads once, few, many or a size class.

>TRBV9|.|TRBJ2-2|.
TGTGCCAGCAGCCGATCCCCGGGTCCGGGCACCGGGGAGCTGTTTTTT
CASSRSPGPGTGELFF
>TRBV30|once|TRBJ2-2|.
TGTGCCTGGAGTGTTCGCAGCCGAACTAACACCGGGGAGCTGTTTTTT
CAWSVRSRTNTGELFF
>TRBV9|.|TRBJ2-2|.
TGTGCCAGCAGCGTAGGGACGGGGAACACCGGGGAGCTGTTTTTT
CASSVGTGNTGELFF
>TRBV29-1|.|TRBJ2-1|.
TGCAGCGTTTATGGTGGCAGGCACTCCTACAATGAGCAGTTCTTC
CSVYGGRHSYNEQFF
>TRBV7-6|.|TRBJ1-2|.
TGTGCCAGCAGCCTACGGGGGGTAATCGATGGCTACACCTTC
CASSLRGVIDGYTF
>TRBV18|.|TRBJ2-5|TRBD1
TGTGCCAGCTCCCGGCTGACAGGGGAAGAGACCCAGTACTTC
CASSRLTGEETQYF
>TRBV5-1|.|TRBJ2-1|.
TGCGCCAGCAGCCTAAAAATCCAGGGTTCGGTTGAGCAGTTCTTC
CASSLKIQGSVEQFF
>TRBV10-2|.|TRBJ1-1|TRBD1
TGCGCCAGCAGGGACCTCGACAGGGGGTATTGGAACACTGAAGCTTTCTTT
CASRDLDRGYWNTEAFF
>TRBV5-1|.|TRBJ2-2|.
TGCGCCAGCAGCTTGGCCCTGAAGGACGGGACCGGGGAGCTGTTTTTT
CASSLALKDGTGELFF
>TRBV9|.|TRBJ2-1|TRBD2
TGTGCCAGCAGCCCTTTGGGCGGGGGTTACAATGAGCAGTTCTTC
CASSPLGGGYNEQFF
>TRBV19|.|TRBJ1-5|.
TGTGCCAGTAAATTTAGCAATCAGCCCCAGCATTTT
CASKFSNQPQHF
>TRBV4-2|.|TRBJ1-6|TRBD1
TGTGCCAGCAGCCAAGAAGACAGGGTAGGGTATAATTCACCCCTCCACTTT
CASSQEDRVGYNSPLHF
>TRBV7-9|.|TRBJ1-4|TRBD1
TGTGCCAGCAGCTCCCGGACAGGGGAGGATGAAAAACTGTTTTTT
CASSSRTGEDEKLFF
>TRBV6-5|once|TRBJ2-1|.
TGTGCCGGCAATGAGCAGTTCTTC
CAGNEQFF
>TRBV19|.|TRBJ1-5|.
TGTGCCAGTAGTATCTCTCAGGGAAGCAATCAGCCCCAGCATTTT
CASSISQGSNQPQHF
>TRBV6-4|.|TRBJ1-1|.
TGTGCCAGCAGTCAATCCCTCGGAGTCACTGAAGCTTTCTTT
CASSQSLGVTEAFF
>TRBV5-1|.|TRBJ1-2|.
TGCGCCAGCAGTCCCGGTGGAGCGGACATCTCTTGGGGCTACACCTTC
CASSPGGADISWGYTF
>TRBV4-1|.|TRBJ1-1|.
TGCGCCAGCAGCCTGCACGGGTTGAACACTGAAGCTTTCTTT
CASSLHGLNTEAFF
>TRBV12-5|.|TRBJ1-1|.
TGTGCTAGTGGCTTCGAGGGGGTGAACACTGAAGCTTTCTTT
CASGFEGVNTEAFF
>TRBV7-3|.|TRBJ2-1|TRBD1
TGTGCCAGCAGCTTAACGTTCGCGGGCCCGGGACAGGGATCCTTCGGTGAGCAGTTCTTC
CASSLTFAGPGQGSFGEQFF
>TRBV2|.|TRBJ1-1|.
TGTGCCAGCAGTGAAGTGGCGAGCACGGGCGTCCCTGAAGCTTTCTTT
CASSEVASTGVPEAFF
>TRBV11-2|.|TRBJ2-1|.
TGTGCCAGCAGCTACAGGGTTAGGAACAACAATGAGCAGTTCTTC
CASSYRVRNNNEQFF
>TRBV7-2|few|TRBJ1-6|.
TGTGCCAGCAGCTTAGCGCAAGGGGCTTCACGGCCCAATTCACCCCTCCACTTT
CASSLAQGASRPNSPLHF
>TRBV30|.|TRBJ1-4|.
TGTGCCTGGAGCGGATTTCAGAATGAAAAACTGTTTTTT
CAWSGFQNEKLFF
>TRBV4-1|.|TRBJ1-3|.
TGCGCCAGCAGCCTTGCAGATTACTCTGGAAACACCATATATTTT
CASSLADYSGNTIYF
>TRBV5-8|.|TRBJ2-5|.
TGTGCCAGCAGCAAACCGGGGGGCGAGACCCAGTACTTC
CASSKPGGETQYF
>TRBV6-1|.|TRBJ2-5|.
TGTGCCAGCGCGACTAGTTTCCCAGAGACCCAGTACTTC
CASATSFPETQYF
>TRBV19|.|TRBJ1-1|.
TGTGCCAGTAGCGGGTGGGGGAACACTGAAGCTTTCTTT
CASSGWGNTEAFF
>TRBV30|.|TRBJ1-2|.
TGTGCCTCACCTCGGGGAGGCTATGGCTACACCTTC
CASPRGGYGYTF
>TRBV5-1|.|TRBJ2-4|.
TGCGCCAGCAGCTCCGGGGAGATGGCCAAAAACATTCAGTACTTC
CASSSGEMAKNIQYF
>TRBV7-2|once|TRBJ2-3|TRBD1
TGTGCCAGCAGCTTAACAGGGGCGGCAGATACGCAGTATTTT
CASSLTGAADTQYF
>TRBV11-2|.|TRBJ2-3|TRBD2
TGTGCCAGCAGCTTACAAGGTGGCAAGAGCGGGGGGGGGAATACGCAGTATTTT
CASSLQGGKSGGGNTQYF
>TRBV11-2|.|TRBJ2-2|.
TGTGCCAGCAGCTTAGATCGCGGGGAGCTGTTTTTT
CASSLDRGELFF
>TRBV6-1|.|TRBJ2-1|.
TGTGCCACCCTGACTCACCAGGGAACAGCGGGTGAGCAGTTCTTC
CATLTHQGTAGEQFF
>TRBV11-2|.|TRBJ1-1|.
TGTGCCAGCAGCTTACTTACCAGGGCTGAAGCTTTCTTT
CASSLLTRAEAFF
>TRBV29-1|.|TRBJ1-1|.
TGCAGCGGGGGGGGCGCGGGTTCTGAAGCTTTCTTT
CSGGGAGSEAFF
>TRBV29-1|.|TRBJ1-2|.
TGCAGCGTTGAACCCTTCTATGAGAACTATGGCTACACCTTC
CSVEPFYENYGYTF
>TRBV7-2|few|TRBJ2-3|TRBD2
TGTGCCAGCAGCCCGTACGCGGGGGGCCCCACAGATACGCAGTATTTT
CASSPYAGGPTDTQYF
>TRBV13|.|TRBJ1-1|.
TGTGCCAGCAGCCCGGGCGACTGGAGGTCCACTGAAGCTTTCTTT
CASSPGDWRSTEAFF
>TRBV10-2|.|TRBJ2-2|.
TGCGCCAGCAAATCTCAAGGGAACACCGGGGAGCTGTTTTTT
CASKSQGNTGELFF
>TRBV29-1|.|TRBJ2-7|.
TGCAGCGTTGCCGGAAACTACGAGCAGTACTTC
CSVAGNYEQYF
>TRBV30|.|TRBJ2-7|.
TGTGCCTGGAGTGTAAATCTTAGGGGCGAGCAGTACTTC
CAWSVNLRGEQYF
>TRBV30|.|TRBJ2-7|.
TGTGCCTGGAGTCCCGGGGATTCGTCCCACGAGCAGTACTTC
CAWSPGDSSHEQYF
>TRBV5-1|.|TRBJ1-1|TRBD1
TGCGCCAGCAGCCAACGGGACAGTCAAGGAATGAACACTGAAGCTTTCTTT
CASSQRDSQGMNTEAFF
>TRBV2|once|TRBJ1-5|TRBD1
TGTGCCAGCAGGCGAGAGGGGGCCCCTCATCAGCCCCAGCATTTT
CASRREGAPHQPQHF
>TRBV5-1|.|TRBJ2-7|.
TGCGCCAGCAGCAGAGCAGGGAGCTCCTACGAGCAGTACTTC
CASSRAGSSYEQYF
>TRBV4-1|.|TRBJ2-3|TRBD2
TGCGCCAGCAGCCATATCGGGGTGACTAGCGGGGGTGGGACAGATACGCAGTATTTT
CASSHIGVTSGGGTDTQYF
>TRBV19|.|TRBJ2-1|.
TGTGCCAGTAGTATAGATTCCCCTTACAGGGCTGGAGCCTACAATGAGCAGTTCTTC
CASSIDSPYRAGAYNEQFF
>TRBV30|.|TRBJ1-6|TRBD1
TGTGCCTGGAGTGAAACAGGGGGCGGTTCACCCCTCCACTTT
CAWSETGGGSPLHF
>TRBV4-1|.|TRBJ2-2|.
TGCGCCAGCAGCCCCTCGGGGGCGAGTACCGGGGAGCTGTTTTTT
CASSPSGASTGELFF
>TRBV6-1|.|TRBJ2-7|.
TGTGCCAGCAGTACCCGGACACCTCCAACCGAGCAGTACTTC
CASSTRTPPTEQYF
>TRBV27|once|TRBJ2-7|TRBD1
TGTGCCAGCAGTCCAACGACCCCGGGACAGGCTCTCAACTACGAGCAGTACTTC
CASSPTTPGQALNYEQYF
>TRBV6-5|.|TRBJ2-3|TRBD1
TGTGCCAGCAGCCGGGGACAGGCGGTAGATACGCAGTATTTT
CASSRGQAVDTQYF
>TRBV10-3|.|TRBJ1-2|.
TGTGCCATCAGTGAAGGACAGCCCCATGGCTACACCTTC
CAISEGQPHGYTF
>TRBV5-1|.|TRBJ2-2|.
TGCGCCAGCAGCTTTTCTAGTAGGACACCTAACACCGGGGAGCTGTTTTTT
CASSFSSRTPNTGELFF
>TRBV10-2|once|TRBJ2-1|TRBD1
TGCGCCAGCAGTGATAGACAGGGGGCCAACTACAATGAGCAGTTCTTC
CASSDRQGANYNEQFF
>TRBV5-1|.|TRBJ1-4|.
TGCGCCAGCTGGGGCGGGACACCTAATGAAAAACTGTTTTTT
CASWGGTPNEKLFF
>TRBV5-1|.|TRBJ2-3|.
TGCGCCAGCACCCGCCAGGAGGGGGGGGGAGGAGATACGCAGTATTTT
CASTRQEGGGGDTQYF
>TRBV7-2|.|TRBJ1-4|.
TGTGCCAGCAGCTTTGAGATTACCGGTGAAAAACTGTTTTTT
CASSFEITGEKLFF